The T cell receptor (beta chain) described here comes from a study of beta chain features in type 1 diabetes (dated by TCRdb to the late 2010s). A note on the overall study: Patients and healthy donors did not differ in mean age, gender distribution, total cell number or subset yield. A total of approximately 99,000,000 sorted cells were examined across all samples, and RNA yield correlated strongly with the number of cells per subset. The study compared TCRB repertoires of sorted circulating CD4+ T cell subsets between recently diagnosed type 1 diabetes patients and matched healthy donors. Whereas all 30 or so donors provided naive and central memory subsets, regulatory and stem cell-like memory subsets were isolated from just 8 patients and roughly 8 healthy donors. Findings and caveats that apply to the study as a whole: The naive, central memory and regulatory TCRB repertoires appeared to resemble one another more closely among patients than among healthy donors. PCR may preferentially amplify shorter templates, but because patient and control samples were amplified and corrected together, any resulting skew would affect both groups equally. Patients with type 1 diabetes made fewer insertions and deleted more nucleotides at VDJ recombination sites, implying thymic rearrangement abnormalities. Type 1 diabetes patients showed a moderate but significant shortening of TCRB CDR3 length in all four CD4+ subsets. Because cDNA was sequenced instead of genomic DNA, highly expressing activated cells could be over-represented, though the groups showed no difference in activation or CD3 levels. HLA sub-analyses involved small numbers of individuals, so any influence of HLA type on TCRB rearrangement remained unresolved.

The entire amount of isolated RNA was reverse transcribed using the High Capacity cDNA Reverse Transcription Kit, so the sequenced TCRB transcripts were expressed ones. Deep immunoSEQ sequencing was applied to naive, central memory and regulatory T cell samples, giving an average of about 3.4 million total reads per sample. Sorted cells were lysed in RLT buffer and RNA was extracted with DNase-treated RNeasy Micro or Mini kits, depending on cell number. To prevent cross-contamination, each cell subset was processed individually, whereas patient and healthy donor samples were processed jointly. The immunoSEQ multiplex PCR was used to amplify TCRB sequences from cDNA, generating 87-bp fragments that spanned the CDR3 region. Amplicons were sequenced on the Illumina HiSeq platform. The authors processed their data as follows. PCR bias was computationally corrected using synthetic template baselines, reads within Hamming distance 2 were collapsed, and singletons that could not be merged were discarded. Reads were aligned against IMGT so that V, D and J genes, CDR3 length and insertions or deletions at six rearrangement sites could be assigned. Within each subset, clonotype counts were normalized to sorted cell number, and only after that were true diversity and Gini coefficients computed with the tcR R package. The overlap coefficient, calculated on TCRB nucleotide sequences, was used to measure repertoire sharing. Out-of-frame TCRB sequences from naive cells were analyzed to stand in for the pre-selection repertoire. Not all clones reach the TCRdb copy of this immuneACCESS table, which keeps in-frame sequences only. Checked studies attribute under half of the gap to unresolved V genes and leave the rest unexplained. V and J calls and clone size are those listed in that table; D and trimming were worked out from the DNA. The sample table holds 640,000 or so clones, of which around an eighth were seen once. The biggest ten clones account for approximately 0.042% of the sample.

A single peripheral blood draw of approximately 0.11 L on average was collected from each donor into heparinised tubes. Naive, central memory, regulatory and stem cell-like memory CD4+ T cells were sorted on a BD FACSAria II using a panel including CD45RO, CCR7, CD25, CD127, CD95 and CD27. A purity above 98% was achieved for all sorted populations. Right away, PBMCs were isolated by Lymphoprep density gradient centrifugation and were stained directly, with no culture step. To minimize batch effects, samples were stained and sorted in pairs, one healthy donor with one patient per experiment. Remarks on this clone: Its target antigen remains unknown. There are no base qualities to consult, and no much larger clone falls within one base.

Relative to germline, V is missing 3 bases and J is missing 5 bases, with 6 bases of the junction outside any gene match. CDR1 SGHTA and CDR2 FQGTGA were looked up in the germline V gene. Including cysteine and phenylalanine, the CDR3 has 14 amino acids. Only the CDR3 DNA is retained, 42 bases long and in frame from the first base. This receptor was taken from a man aged 18 to 29 with type 1 diabetes. This sequence uses TRBV7-3 and TRBJ2-5; 7 bases in the junction line up with TRBD1. Sequences were obtained from naive CD4+ T cells from blood. Per the publication, the cell subset or site label means: true naive CD4+ T cells. The CDR3 protein is CASSFQGVGETQYF. The base sequence is TGTGCCAGCAGCTTCCAGGGGGTCGGTGAGACCCAGTACTTC.